A single sample gave rise to the 3 T cell receptor beta chains below, sequenced in a study of blood T cell repertoires in COVID-19. Generated by immunoSEQ multiplex PCR, the TCRdb table keeps only in-frame clones and is missing some. The sample has 250,000 or so clones; around 87% are singletons. Material for sequencing was peripheral blood. The source is a woman in her seventies with active or convalescent COVID-19.

DNA for the CDR3: TGTGCCAGCAGCTTAAGCAGGACAGGGATGGCGCAGTATTTT. Its protein product is CASSLSRTGMAQYF. J is TRBJ2-3 and V is TRBV7-2; TRBD1 matches at 8 bases. The CDR3 runs 14 residues. CDR1 is SGHTA, CDR2 FQGNSA, per germline. Germline trimming cut 2 bases from V and 10 bases from J; bases unmatched to any gene: 8.

This chain links TRBV6-5 with TRBJ2-5, with D perhaps matching TRBD2 (6 bases). The CDR3 covers 15 residues. The V gene lost 2 bases and the J gene lost 5 bases, with 15 bases spanning the gap. CDR1 is MNHEY, CDR2 SVGAGI, per germline. CDR3 bases: TGTGCCAGCAGTTACGATCAGGGAGGCTATGAGACCCAGTACTTC. Its protein is CASSYDQGGYETQYF.

The chain joins TRBV19 to TRBJ1-3; 7 bases are a match to TRBD1. CDR1 and CDR2 (germline): LNHDA, SQIVND (reference sequence). Unmatched junction bases numbered 4, after V lost 8 bases and J lost 0 bases. The CDR3 is 14 amino acids. The CDR3 loop is CASAQGSSGNTIYF. In nucleotides, the CDR3 is TGTGCCAGTGCACAGGGGTCCTCTGGAAACACCATATATTTT.